Each of the 5 T cell receptor beta chains below was sequenced from the same sample in a study of blood T cell repertoires in COVID-19. Sequencing was performed with immunoSEQ multiplex PCR; in TCRdb, only in-frame clones are kept and a portion is missing. In the table there are some 140,000 clones, more than 80% of which are singletons. Material: peripheral blood. The receptors derive from a man aged 45-65 years with acute or convalescent COVID-19.

The rearrangement links TRBV11-3 to TRBJ2-1; 8 bases are shared with TRBD1. The V gene end was trimmed by 5 bases and the J gene end by 3 bases; junction bases not matched to a gene: 9. The CDR3 extends over 16 amino acids. The germline gives CDR1 SGHNT, CDR2 YENEEA. The CDR3 DNA is TGTGCCAGCAGCAGCCGGACAGGGAGGAACTACAATGAGCAGTTCTTC. Translated: CASSSRTGRNYNEQFF.

The J gene is TRBJ2-5, the V gene TRBV11-2; TRBD2 aligns across 7 bases. The CDR3 loop spans 13 amino acids. V shed 4 bases and J 3 bases; nucleotides not matched to a gene: 2. Germline V gene sequence: CDR1 SGHAT, CDR2 FQNNGV. The CDR3 protein is CASSWREKETQYF. The CDR3 coding sequence is TGTGCCAGCAGCTGGCGGGAGAAAGAGACCCAGTACTTC.

The genes are TRBV18 and TRBJ2-3; TRBD2 agrees at 14 bases. After removal of 3 bases from V and 5 bases from J, the junction contained 1 base not matched to a gene. CDR1 KGHSH and CDR2 LQKENI come from the germline V gene. The CDR3 covers 15 residues. The CDR3 region is CASSPGLAGVDTQYF. In nucleotides, the CDR3 is TGTGCCAGCTCACCGGGACTAGCGGGAGTAGATACGCAGTATTTT.

This clone was picked up one time. The genes are TRBV6-1 and TRBJ1-2; the match to TRBD1 covers 8 bases. Germline CDR1 and CDR2: MNHNS and SASEGT. With 2 bases clipped from V and 2 bases from J, the junction kept 4 bases outside the gene matches. This CDR3 spans 15 amino acids. The CDR3 spells CASSENGQGNYGYTF. The CDR3 bases are TGTGCCAGCAGTGAAAATGGACAGGGAAACTATGGCTACACCTTC.

V and J are TRBV30 and TRBJ2-2; the D gene is possibly TRBD1 (5 bases). Per germline, CDR1 GTSNPN and CDR2 SVGIG (reference sequence). Deletions cut 4 bases from V and 4 bases from J, with 10 bases between. There are 13 residues in the CDR3. The CDR3 loop is CAWKNGATGELFF. The CDR3 region has the DNA TGTGCCTGGAAGAATGGGGCCACCGGGGAGCTGTTTTTT.